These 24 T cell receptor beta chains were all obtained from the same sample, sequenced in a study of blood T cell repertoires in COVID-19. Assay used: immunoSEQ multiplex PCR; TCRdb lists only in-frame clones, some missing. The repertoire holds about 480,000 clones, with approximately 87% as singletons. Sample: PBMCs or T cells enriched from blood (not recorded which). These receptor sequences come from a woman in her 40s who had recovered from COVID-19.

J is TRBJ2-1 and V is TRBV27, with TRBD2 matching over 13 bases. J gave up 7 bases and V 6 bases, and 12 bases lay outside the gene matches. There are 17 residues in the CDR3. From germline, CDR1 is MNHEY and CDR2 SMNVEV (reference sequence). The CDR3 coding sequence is TGTGCCAGCAGCAAGGGGACTAGCGGGACTCTTACAAATGAGCAGTTCTTC. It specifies CASSKGTSGTLTNEQFF.

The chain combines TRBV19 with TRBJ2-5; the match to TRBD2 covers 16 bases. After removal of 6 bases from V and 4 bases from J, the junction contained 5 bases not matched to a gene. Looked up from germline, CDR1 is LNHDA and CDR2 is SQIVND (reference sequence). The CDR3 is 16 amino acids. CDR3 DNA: TGTGCCAGTAGACCGGGACTAGCGGGAGGGCCAGAGACCCAGTACTTC. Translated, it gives CASRPGLAGGPETQYF.

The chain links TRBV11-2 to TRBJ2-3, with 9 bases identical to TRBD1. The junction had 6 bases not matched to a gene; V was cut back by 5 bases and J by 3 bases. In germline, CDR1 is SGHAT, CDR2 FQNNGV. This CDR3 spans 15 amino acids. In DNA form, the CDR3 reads TGTGCCAGCAGCCGGAACAGGGGGCTTACAGATACGCAGTATTTT. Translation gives CASSRNRGLTDTQYF.

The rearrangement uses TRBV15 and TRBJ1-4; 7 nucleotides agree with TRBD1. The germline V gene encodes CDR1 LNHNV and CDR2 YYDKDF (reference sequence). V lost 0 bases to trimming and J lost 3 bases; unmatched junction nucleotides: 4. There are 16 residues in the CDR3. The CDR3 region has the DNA TGTGCCACCAGCAGAGATAGGGGACAGCCTAATGAAAAACTGTTTTTT. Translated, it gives CATSRDRGQPNEKLFF.

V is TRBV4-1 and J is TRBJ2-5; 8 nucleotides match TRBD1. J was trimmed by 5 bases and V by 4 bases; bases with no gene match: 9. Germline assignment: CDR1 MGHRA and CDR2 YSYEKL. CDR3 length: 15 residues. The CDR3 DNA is TGCGCCAGCAGCCTCGGACAGGGTAGTATCGAGACCCAGTACTTC. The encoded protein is CASSLGQGSIETQYF.

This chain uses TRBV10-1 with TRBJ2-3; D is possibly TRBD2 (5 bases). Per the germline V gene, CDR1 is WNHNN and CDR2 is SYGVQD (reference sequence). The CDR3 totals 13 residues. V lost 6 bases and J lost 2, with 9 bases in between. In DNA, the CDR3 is TGCGCCAGCAGCCAGGACTTCACAGATACGCAGTATTTT. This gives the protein CASSQDFTDTQYF.

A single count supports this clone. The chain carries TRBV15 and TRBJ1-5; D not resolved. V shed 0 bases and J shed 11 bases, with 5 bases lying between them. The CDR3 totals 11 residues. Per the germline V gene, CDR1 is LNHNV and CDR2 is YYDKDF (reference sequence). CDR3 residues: CATSRDSAQHF. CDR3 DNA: TGTGCCACCAGCAGAGATTCGGCCCAGCATTTT. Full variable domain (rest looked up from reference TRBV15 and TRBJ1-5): DAMVIQNPRYQVTQFGKPVTLSCSQTLNHNVMYWYQQKSSQAPKLLFHYYDKDFNNEADTPDNFQSRRPNTSFCFLDIRSPGLGDTAMYLCATSRDSAQHFGDGTRLSIL.

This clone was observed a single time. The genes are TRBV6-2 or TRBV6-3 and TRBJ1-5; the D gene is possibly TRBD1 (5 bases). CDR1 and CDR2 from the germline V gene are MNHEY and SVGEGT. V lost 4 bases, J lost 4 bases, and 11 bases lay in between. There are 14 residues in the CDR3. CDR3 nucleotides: TGTGCCAGCAGTTTGGGGCAGGGTAATCAGCCCCAGCATTTT. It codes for CASSLGQGNQPQHF.

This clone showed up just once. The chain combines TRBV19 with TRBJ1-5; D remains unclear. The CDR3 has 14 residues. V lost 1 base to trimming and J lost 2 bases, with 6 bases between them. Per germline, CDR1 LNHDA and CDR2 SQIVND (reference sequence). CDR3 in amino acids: CASSIVRGNQPQHF. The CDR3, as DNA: TGTGCCAGTAGTATAGTGAGAGGCAATCAGCCCCAGCATTTT. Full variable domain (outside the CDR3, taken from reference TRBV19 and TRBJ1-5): DGGITQSPKYLFRKEGQNVTLSCEQNLNHDAMYWYRQDPGQGLRLIYYSQIVNDFQKGDIAEGYSVSREKKESFPLTVTSAQKNPTAFYLCASSIVRGNQPQHFGDGTRLSIL.

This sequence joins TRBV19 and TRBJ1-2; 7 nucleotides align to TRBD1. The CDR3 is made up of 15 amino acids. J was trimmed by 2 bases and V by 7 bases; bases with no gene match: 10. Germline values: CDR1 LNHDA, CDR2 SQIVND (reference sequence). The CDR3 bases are TGTGCCAGTACTAATAGCCCGGGACAGAACTATGGCTACACCTTC. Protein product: CASTNSPGQNYGYTF.

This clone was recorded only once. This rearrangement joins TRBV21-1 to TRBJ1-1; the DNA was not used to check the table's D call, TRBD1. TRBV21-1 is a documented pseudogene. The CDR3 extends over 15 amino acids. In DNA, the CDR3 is TGTGCCAGCAGCGTACGGCAGGGCCCCTACACTGAAGCTTTCTTT. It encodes CASSVRQGPYTEAFF.

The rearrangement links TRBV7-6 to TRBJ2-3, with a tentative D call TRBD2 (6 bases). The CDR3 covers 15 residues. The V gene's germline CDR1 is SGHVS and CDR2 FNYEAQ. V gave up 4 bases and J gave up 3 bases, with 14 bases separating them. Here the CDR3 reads CASSSAWTITDTQYF. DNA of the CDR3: TGTGCCAGCAGCTCCGCCTGGACTATAACAGATACGCAGTATTTT.

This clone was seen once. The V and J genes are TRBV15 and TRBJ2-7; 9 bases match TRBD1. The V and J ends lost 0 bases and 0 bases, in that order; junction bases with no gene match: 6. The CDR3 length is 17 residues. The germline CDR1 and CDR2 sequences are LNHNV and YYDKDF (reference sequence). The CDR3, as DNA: TGTGCCACCAGCAGAGACCTCGGGACAGGGAGCTCCTACGAGCAGTACTTC. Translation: CATSRDLGTGSSYEQYF.

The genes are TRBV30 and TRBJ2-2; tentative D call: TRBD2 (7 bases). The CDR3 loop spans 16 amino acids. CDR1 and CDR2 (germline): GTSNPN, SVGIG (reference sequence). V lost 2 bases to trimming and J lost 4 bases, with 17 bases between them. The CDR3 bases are TGTGCCTGGAGTCTAGGGGGAGCGGGGTTCACCGGGGAGCTGTTTTTT. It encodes CAWSLGGAGFTGELFF.

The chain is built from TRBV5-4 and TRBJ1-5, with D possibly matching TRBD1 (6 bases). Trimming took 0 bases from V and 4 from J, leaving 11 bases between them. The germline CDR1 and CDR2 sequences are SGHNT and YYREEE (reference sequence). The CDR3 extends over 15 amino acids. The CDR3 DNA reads TGTGCCAGCAGCTTGGCCGGGACAAATAATCAGCCCCAGCATTTT. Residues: CASSLAGTNNQPQHF.

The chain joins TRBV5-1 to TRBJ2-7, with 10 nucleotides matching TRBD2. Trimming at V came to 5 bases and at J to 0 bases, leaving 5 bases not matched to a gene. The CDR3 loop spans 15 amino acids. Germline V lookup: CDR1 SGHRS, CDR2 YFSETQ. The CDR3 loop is CASRPGLAVSYEQYF. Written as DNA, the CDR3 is TGCGCCAGCAGACCCGGACTAGCGGTCTCCTACGAGCAGTACTTC.

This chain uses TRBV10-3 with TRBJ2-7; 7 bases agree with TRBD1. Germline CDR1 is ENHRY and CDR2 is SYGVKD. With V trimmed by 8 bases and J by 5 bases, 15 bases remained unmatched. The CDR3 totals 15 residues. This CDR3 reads CAIRTEQTGLHEQYF. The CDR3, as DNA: TGTGCCATCCGGACGGAACAGACAGGGCTCCACGAGCAGTACTTC.

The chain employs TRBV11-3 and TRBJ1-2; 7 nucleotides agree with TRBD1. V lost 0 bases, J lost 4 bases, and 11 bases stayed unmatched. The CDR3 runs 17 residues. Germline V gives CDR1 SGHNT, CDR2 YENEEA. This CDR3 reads CASSLENKRTGPYGYTF. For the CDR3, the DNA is TGTGCCAGCAGCTTAGAGAACAAACGGACAGGCCCCTATGGCTACACCTTC.

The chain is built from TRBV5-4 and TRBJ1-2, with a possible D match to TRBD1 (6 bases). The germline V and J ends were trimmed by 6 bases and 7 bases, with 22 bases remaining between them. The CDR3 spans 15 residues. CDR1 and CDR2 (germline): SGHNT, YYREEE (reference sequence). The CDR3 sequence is CASIPRQATLVGYTF. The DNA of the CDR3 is TGTGCCAGCATCCCCCGACAGGCTACACTGGTTGGCTACACCTTC.

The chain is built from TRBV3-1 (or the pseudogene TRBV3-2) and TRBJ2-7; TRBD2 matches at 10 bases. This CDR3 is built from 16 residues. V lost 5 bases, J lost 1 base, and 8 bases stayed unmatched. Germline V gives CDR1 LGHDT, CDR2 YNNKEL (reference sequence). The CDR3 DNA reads TGTGCCAGCAGCTTAGCGGGAGGCACTACATCCTACGAGCAGTACTTC. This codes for CASSLAGGTTSYEQYF.

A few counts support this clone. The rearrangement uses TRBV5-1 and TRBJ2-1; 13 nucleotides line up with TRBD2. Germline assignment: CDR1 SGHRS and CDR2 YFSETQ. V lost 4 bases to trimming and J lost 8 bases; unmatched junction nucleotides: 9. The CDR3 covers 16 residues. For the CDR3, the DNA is TGCGCCAGCAGCACCCGGACTAGCGGGAGAATTTATGAGCAGTTCTTC. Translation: CASSTRTSGRIYEQFF.

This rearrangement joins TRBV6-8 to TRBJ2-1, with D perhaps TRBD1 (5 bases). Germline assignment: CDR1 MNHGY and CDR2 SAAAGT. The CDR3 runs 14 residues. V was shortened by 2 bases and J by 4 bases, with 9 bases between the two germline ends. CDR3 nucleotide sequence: TGTGCCAGCAGTTACAGGGGCTTTTACAATGAGCAGTTCTTC. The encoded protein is CASSYRGFYNEQFF.

CDR3: CASSYSGRTTDTQYF. The CDR3 nucleotides read TGTGCCAGCAGCTATAGCGGGAGAACGACAGATACGCAGTATTTT. The chain links TRBV7-2 to TRBJ2-3, with TRBD2 identical over 9 bases. The junction had 5 bases not matched to a gene; V was cut back by 4 bases and J by 3 bases. The CDR3 spans 15 residues. Germline V lookup: CDR1 SGHTA, CDR2 FQGNSA.

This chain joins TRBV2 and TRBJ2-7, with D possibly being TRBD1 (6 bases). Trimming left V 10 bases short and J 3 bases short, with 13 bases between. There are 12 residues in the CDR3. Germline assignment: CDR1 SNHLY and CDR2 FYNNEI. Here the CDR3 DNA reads TGTGCCACTGGACAGTCTCTCTACGAGCAGTACTTC. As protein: CATGQSLYEQYF.